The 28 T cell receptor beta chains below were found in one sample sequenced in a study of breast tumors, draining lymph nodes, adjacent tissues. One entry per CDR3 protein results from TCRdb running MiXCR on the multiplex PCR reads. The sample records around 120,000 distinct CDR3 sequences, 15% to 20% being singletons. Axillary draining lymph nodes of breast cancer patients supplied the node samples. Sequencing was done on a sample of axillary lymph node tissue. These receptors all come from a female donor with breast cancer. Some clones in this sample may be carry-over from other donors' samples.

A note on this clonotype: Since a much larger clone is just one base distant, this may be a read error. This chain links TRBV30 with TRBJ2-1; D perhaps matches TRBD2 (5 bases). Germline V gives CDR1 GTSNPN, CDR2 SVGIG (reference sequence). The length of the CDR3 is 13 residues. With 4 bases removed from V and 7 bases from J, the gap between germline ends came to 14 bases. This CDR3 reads CAWKRGGLNEQFF. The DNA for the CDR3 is TGTGCCTGGAAACGGGGTGGCCTGAATGAGCAGTTCTTC.

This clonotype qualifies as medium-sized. CDR3 residues: CATSREIVSQETQYF. The CDR3 nucleotides read TGTGCCACCAGCAGAGAAATCGTCAGCCAGGAGACCCAGTACTTC. The V call is TRBV15, the J call TRBJ2-5; no reliable D call. Deletions cut 0 bases from V and 5 bases from J, with 13 bases between. The CDR3 has 15 residues. Germline V gives CDR1 LNHNV, CDR2 YYDKDF (reference sequence).

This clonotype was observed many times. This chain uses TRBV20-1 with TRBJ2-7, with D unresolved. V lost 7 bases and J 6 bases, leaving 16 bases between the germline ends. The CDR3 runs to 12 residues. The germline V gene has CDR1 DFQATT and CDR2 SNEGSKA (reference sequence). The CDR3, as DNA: TGCAGTGAGGCAGGCCCGCGGTCCGAGCAGTACTTC. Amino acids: CSEAGPRSEQYF.

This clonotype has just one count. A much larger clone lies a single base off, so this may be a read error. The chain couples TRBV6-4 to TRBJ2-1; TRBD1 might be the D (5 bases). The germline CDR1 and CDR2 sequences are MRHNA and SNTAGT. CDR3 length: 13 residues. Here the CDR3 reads CASSAQGVGEQSF. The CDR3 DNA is TGTGCCAGCAGTGCTCAGGGTGTCGGTGAGCAGTCCTTC.

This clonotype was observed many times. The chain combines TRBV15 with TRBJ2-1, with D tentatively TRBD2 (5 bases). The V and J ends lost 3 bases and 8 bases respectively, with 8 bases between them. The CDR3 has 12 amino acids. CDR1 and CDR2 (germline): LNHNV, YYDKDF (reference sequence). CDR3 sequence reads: CATSSGGYEQFF. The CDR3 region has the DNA TGTGCCACCAGCAGCGGAGGTTATGAGCAGTTCTTC.

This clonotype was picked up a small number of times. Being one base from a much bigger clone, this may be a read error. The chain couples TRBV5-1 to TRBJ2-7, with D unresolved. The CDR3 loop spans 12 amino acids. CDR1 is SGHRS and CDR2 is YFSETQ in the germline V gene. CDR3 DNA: TGCGCCAGCGGCTTGGAATGGGGCGAGCAGTACTTC. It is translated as CASGLEWGEQYF.

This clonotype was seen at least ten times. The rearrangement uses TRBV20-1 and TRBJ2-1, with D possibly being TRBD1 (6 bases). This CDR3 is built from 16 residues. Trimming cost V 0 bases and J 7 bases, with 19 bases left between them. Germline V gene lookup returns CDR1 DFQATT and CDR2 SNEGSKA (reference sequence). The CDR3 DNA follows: TGCAGTGCTAGAGATCACGGCAGGGGATTCTCGAATGAGCAGTTCTTC. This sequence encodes CSARDHGRGFSNEQFF.

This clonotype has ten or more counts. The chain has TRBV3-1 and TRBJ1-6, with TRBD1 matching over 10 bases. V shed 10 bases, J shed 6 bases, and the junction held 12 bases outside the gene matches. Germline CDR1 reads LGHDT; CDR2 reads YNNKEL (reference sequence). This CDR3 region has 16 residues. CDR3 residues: CATESRRTGGNSPLHF. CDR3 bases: TGTGCCACAGAATCCAGGAGGACAGGGGGTAATTCACCCCTCCACTTT.

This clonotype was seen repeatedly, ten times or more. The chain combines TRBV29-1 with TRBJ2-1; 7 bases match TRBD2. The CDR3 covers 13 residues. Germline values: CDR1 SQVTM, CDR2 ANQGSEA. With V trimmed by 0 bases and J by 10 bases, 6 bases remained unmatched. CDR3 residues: CSVEEILGGEQFF. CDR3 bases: TGCAGCGTTGAAGAAATTTTGGGGGGGGAGCAGTTCTTC.

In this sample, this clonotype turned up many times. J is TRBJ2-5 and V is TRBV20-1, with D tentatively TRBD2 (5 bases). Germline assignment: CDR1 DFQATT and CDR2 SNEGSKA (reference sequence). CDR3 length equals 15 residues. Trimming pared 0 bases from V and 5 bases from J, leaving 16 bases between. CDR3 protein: CSARDVPTSLETQYF. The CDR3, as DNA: TGCAGTGCTAGAGATGTCCCTACTAGTCTGGAGACCCAGTACTTC.

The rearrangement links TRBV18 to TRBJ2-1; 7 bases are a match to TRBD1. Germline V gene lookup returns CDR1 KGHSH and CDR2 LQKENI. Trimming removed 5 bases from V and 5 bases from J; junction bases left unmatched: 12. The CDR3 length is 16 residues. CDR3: CASSTDRVPNHNEQFF. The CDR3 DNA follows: TGTGCCAGCTCAACCGACAGGGTCCCAAACCACAATGAGCAGTTCTTC. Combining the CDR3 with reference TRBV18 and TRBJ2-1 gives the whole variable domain NAGVMQNPRHLVRRRGQEARLRCSPMKGHSHVYWYRQLPEEGLKFMVYLQKENIIDESGMPKERFSAEFPKEGPSILRIQQVVRGDSAAYFCASSTDRVPNHNEQFFGPGTRLTVL.

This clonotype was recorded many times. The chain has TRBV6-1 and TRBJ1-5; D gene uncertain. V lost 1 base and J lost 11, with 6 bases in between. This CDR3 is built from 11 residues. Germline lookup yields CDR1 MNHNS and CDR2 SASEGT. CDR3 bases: TGTGCCAGCAGTGAAGGGAGGGCCCAGCATTTT. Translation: CASSEGRAQHF.

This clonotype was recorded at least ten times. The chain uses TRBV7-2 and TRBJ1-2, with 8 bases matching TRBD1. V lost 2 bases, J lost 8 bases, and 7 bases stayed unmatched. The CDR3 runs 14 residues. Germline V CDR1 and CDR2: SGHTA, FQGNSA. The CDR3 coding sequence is TGTGCCAGCAGCTTAACCGGGACAGGTTCGGGCTACACCTTC. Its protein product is CASSLTGTGSGYTF.

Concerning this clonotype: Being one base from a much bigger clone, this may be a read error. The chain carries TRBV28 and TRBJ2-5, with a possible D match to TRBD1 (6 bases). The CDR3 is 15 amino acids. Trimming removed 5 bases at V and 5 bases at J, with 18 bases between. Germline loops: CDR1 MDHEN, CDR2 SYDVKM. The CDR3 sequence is CASSPWDTNRETQYF. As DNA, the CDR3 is TGTGCCAGCAGTCCGTGGGACACCAATAGGGAGACCCAGTACTTC.

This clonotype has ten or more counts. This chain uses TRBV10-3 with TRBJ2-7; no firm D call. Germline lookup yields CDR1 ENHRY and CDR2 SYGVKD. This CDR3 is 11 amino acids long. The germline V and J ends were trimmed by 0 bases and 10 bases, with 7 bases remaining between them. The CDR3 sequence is CAISESLEQYF. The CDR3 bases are TGTGCCATCAGTGAGTCTCTGGAACAGTACTTC.

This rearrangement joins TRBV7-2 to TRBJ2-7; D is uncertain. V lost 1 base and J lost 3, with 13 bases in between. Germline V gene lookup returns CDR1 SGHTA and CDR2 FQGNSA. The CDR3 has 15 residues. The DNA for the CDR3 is TGTGCCAGCAGCTTAGATCTTCACGGAAGCTACGAGCAGTACTTC. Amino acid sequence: CASSLDLHGSYEQYF.

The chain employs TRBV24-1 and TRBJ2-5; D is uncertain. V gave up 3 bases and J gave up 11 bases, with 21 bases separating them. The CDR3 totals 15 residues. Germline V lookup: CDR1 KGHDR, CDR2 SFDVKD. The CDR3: CATSDAGTPNNGQYF. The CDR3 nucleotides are TGTGCCACCAGTGATGCCGGAACACCAAACAACGGGCAGTACTTC.

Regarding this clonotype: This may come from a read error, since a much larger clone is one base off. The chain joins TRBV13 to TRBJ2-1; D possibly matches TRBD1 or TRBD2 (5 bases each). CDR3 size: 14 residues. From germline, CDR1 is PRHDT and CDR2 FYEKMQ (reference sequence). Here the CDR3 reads CASSSWGGLNEQLF. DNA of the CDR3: TGTGCCAGCAGCTCATGGGGCGGACTCAATGAGCAGCTCTTC.

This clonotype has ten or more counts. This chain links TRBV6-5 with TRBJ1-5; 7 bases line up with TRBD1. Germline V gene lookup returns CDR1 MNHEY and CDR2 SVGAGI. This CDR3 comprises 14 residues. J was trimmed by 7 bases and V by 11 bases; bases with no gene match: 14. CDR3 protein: CASAGGSGSQPQHF. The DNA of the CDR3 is TGTGCCTCAGCAGGGGGGTCAGGGAGCCAGCCCCAGCATTTT.

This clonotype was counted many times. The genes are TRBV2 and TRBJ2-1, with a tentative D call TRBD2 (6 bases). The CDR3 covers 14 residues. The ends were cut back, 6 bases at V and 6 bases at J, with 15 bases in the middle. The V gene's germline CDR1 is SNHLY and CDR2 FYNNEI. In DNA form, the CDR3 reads TGTGCCAGCAGCCGGGACTCGGAGGGCAATGAGCAGTTCTTC. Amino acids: CASSRDSEGNEQFF.

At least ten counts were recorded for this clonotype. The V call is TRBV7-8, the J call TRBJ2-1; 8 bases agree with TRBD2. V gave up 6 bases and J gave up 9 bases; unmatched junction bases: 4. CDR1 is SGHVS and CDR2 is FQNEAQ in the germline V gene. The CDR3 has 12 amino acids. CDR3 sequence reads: CASRRAGVEQFF. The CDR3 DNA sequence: TGTGCCAGCAGAAGAGCGGGAGTTGAGCAGTTCTTC.

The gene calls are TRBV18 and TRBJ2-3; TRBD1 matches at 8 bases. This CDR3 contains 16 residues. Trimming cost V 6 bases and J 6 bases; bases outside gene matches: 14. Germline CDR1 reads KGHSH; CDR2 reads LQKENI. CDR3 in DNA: TGTGCCAGCTCTCGGTCGACAGGGGTTTCCACTGATACGCAGTATTTT. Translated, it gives CASSRSTGVSTDTQYF.

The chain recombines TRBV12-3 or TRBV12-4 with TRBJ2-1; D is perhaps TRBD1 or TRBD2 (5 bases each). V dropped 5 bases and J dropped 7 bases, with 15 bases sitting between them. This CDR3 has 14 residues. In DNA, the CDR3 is TGTGCCAGCAGTCTTCAGCTAGAGGGGAATGAGCAGTTCTTC. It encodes CASSLQLEGNEQFF.

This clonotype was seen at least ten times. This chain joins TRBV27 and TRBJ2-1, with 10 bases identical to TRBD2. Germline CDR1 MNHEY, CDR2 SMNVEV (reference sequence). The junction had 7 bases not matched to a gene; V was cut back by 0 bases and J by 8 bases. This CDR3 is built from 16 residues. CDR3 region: CASSLSRLAGTDEQFF. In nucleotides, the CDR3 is TGTGCCAGCAGTTTATCGCGACTAGCGGGTACTGATGAGCAGTTCTTC.

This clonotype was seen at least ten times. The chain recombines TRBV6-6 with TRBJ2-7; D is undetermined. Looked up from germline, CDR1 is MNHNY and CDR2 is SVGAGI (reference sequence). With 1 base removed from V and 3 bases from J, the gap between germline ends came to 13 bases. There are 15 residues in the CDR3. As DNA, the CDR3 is TGTGCCAGCAGTTACTTACCCTTGGACCACTACGAGCAGTACTTC. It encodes CASSYLPLDHYEQYF.

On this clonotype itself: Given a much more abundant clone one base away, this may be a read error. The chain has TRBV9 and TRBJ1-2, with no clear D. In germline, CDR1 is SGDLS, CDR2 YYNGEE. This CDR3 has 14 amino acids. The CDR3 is CAGSVGNSNYGYTF. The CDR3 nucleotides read TGTGCCGGCAGCGTCGGCAACTCGAACTATGGCTACACCTTC.

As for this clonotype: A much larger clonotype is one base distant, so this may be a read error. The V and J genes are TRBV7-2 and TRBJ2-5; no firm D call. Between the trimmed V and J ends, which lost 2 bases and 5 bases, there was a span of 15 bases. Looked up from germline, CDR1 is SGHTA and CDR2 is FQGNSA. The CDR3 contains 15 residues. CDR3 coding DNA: TGTGCCAGCAGCTTACGCCTAGTGGGGATTGAGACCCAGTACTTC. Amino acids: CASSLRLVGIETQYF. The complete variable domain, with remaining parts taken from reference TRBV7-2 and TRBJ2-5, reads GAGVSQSPSNKVTEKGKDVELRCDPISGHTALYWYRQSLGQGLEFLIYFQGNSAPDKSGLPSDRFSAERTGGSVSTLTIQRTQQEDSAVYLCASSLRLVGIETQYFGPGTRLLVL.

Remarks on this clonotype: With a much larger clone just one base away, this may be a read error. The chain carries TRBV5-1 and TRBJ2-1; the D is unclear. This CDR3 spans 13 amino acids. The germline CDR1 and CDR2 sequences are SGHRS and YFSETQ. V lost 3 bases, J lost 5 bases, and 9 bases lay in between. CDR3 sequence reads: CASSSSQNNEQFF. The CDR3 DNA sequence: TGCGCCAGCAGCTCGAGCCAGAACAATGAGCAGTTCTTC.